These 30 T cell receptor beta chains were sequenced from one sample in a study of blood T cells in healthy people across ages. A second PCR, run for about 7 to 11 cycles, used a sample-barcoded 5' primer plus a J-beta primer mix. One entry per CDR3 protein, called by TCRdb with MiXCR from the 5' RACE reads. The sample carries 1.5 million to 2 million distinct CDR3 sequences, roughly 27% recorded once. Sequencing was done on a sample of blood. These receptors were taken from a woman between 25 and 40 years old in good health.

The chain employs TRBV5-6 and TRBJ2-7, with D unclear. This CDR3 is 15 amino acids long. Germline V gives CDR1 SGHDT, CDR2 YYEEEE. The V gene lost 0 bases and the J gene lost 2 bases, with 12 bases spanning the gap. Written as DNA, the CDR3 is TGTGCCAGCAGCTTGGGTTCGGGTTCCGCCTACGAGCAGTACTTC. Translation: CASSLGSGSAYEQYF.

The chain couples TRBV4-3 to TRBJ2-7; 10 positions agree with TRBD1. The CDR3 contains 15 residues. V dropped 3 bases and J dropped 2; count of bases not matched to a gene: 4. Germline V lookup: CDR1 LGHNA, CDR2 YSLEER. CDR3 amino acids: CASSQTTGGTYEQYF. CDR3 DNA sequence: TGCGCCAGCAGCCAGACGACAGGGGGCACCTACGAGCAGTACTTC.

Of note for this clonotype: This may stem from a read error, because a much larger clone lies one nucleotide away. The chain recombines TRBV9 with TRBJ2-6; 8 positions match TRBD1. The CDR3 is made up of 15 amino acids. Germline V lookup: CDR1 SGDLS, CDR2 YYNGEE. The CDR3 sequence: CASSKDRVGANVRTF. The CDR3 nucleotides read TGTGCCAGCAGCAAGGACAGGGTCGGGGCCAACGTCCGGACTTTC.

Turning to this clonotype: The junction differs from germline at one of its ends, possibly a read error. The chain joins TRBV7-9 to TRBJ1-2; a possible D gene is TRBD1 (5 bases). This CDR3 has 12 residues. CDR1 and CDR2 (germline): SEHNR, FQNEAQ (reference sequence). In nucleotides, the CDR3 is TGTGCCAGCAGCCCCCAAACACGGGGCTGCACCTTC. This sequence encodes CASSPQTRGCTF.

V and J are TRBV7-9 and TRBJ1-2; weak D call: TRBD1 (6 bases). CDR1 SEHNR and CDR2 FQNEAQ come from the germline V gene (reference sequence). This CDR3 spans 13 amino acids. V was clipped by 7 bases and J by 7 bases, with 16 bases between them. The CDR3 nucleotides read TGTGCCAGCACTCCGGCAGGGGTGGCTGGCTACACCTTC. Translation gives CASTPAGVAGYTF.

This clonotype was counted between two and nine times. The rearrangement links TRBV10-3 to TRBJ2-7; D may correspond to TRBD1 or TRBD2 (5 bases each). CDR3 length: 16 amino acids. CDR1 and CDR2 (germline): ENHRY, SYGVKD. V shed 0 bases and J shed 4 bases, with 16 bases lying between them. CDR3 sequence reads: CAISESGDPGAYEQYF. CDR3 sequence (DNA): TGTGCCATCAGTGAGTCCGGGGACCCTGGGGCTTACGAGCAGTACTTC.

The rearrangement joins TRBV25-1 to TRBJ2-1; 9 bases map to TRBD1. CDR3 length equals 15 residues. Germline lookup yields CDR1 MGHDK and CDR2 SYGVNS. J lost 10 bases, V lost 4 bases, and 11 bases had no gene match. The DNA of the CDR3 is TGTGCCAGCAGTGCGACCGGGACAGGGCTCTACGAGCAGTTCTTC. It translates to CASSATGTGLYEQFF.

The V gene is TRBV15, the J gene TRBJ2-1; D gene unclear. V shed 8 bases and J shed 1 base, with 9 bases lying between them. The germline CDR1 and CDR2 sequences are LNHNV and YYDKDF (reference sequence). This CDR3 has 13 amino acids. The CDR3 spells CATRSYSYNEQFF. CDR3 DNA sequence: TGTGCCACCCGAAGTTATTCCTACAATGAGCAGTTCTTC.

This clonotype was seen more than once but under ten times. This chain links TRBV10-2 with TRBJ1-1; the D is unclear. Germline CDR1 reads WSHSY; CDR2 reads SAAADI. The germline V and J ends were trimmed by 2 bases and 7 bases, with 14 bases remaining between them. The CDR3 length is 14 residues. The CDR3 nucleotides are TGCGCCAGCAGTGAGAGTAATGGCGGAGTTGAAGCTTTCTTT. Translated: CASSESNGGVEAFF.

This clonotype was recorded at least ten times. The chain is built from TRBV12-3 or TRBV12-4 and TRBJ1-1; possible D gene TRBD1, 5 bases. V was trimmed by 6 bases and J by 11 bases, leaving 19 bases between them. This CDR3 region has 13 residues. Here the CDR3 reads CASRPGTYDQAFF. CDR3 nucleotides: TGTGCCAGCAGGCCTGGGACTTACGACCAGGCTTTCTTT.

The sample holds a few counts of this clonotype. This chain joins TRBV20-1 and TRBJ2-3; D remains unclear. This CDR3 contains 13 residues. The germline gives CDR1 DFQATT, CDR2 SNEGSKA (reference sequence). This chain's CDR3 is CSQSRRSTDTQYF. CDR3 in DNA: TGCAGCCAATCTCGTAGGAGCACAGATACGCAGTATTTT.

There are a few counts of this clonotype. The chain couples TRBV7-2 to TRBJ1-2; D unclear. V lost 5 bases and J 8 bases, leaving 15 bases between the germline ends. CDR1 and CDR2 from the germline V gene are SGHTA and FQGNSA. The CDR3 loop spans 13 amino acids. In DNA, the CDR3 is TGTGCCAGCAGCCGCGTTTTAGGGCGCGGCTACACCTTC. Translating it yields CASSRVLGRGYTF.

A remark on this clonotype: This sequence may be a read error, since a much larger clone differs from it by one base. CDR3 bases: TGCAGCGTTGCTATTTCGACAGGGACCTACGGGCAGTACTTC. It codes for CSVAISTGTYGQYF. This chain links TRBV29-1 with TRBJ2-7; 7 bases match TRBD1. The CDR3 covers 14 residues. The germline gives CDR1 SQVTM, CDR2 ANQGSEA.

This clonotype was detected ten times or more. The chain uses TRBV29-1 and TRBJ2-3; D possibly uses TRBD1 or TRBD2 (5 bases each). This CDR3 has 15 amino acids. Looked up from germline, CDR1 is SQVTM and CDR2 is ANQGSEA. Trimming took 0 bases from V and 2 from J, leaving 12 bases between them. The CDR3, as DNA: TGCAGCGTTGAAGATACCGGGGCCTACACAGATACGCAGTATTTT. Protein sequence: CSVEDTGAYTDTQYF.

This clonotype was seen ten or more times. J is TRBJ2-3 and V is TRBV10-3, with 11 bases lining up with TRBD1. Trimming cost V 4 bases and J 4 bases; bases outside gene matches: 4. The CDR3 has 15 amino acids. Germline lookup yields CDR1 ENHRY and CDR2 SYGVKD. Here the CDR3 DNA reads TGTGCCATCAGTGGGACAGGGGGCCCCCCAGATACGCAGTATTTT. Translating gives CAISGTGGPPDTQYF.

As concerns this clonotype: One base away lies a much larger clone, so this may be a sequencing read error. This chain links TRBV4-2 with TRBJ2-7; D is ambiguous. Germline lookup yields CDR1 LGHNA and CDR2 YNFKEQ. With 4 bases removed from V and 7 bases from J, the gap between germline ends came to 14 bases. This CDR3 comprises 13 residues. CDR3 in amino acids: CASSPALRFEQYF. CDR3 DNA: TGTGCCAGCAGCCCCGCACTCCGTTTTGAGCAGTACTTC.

This clonotype was counted at least ten times. Written as DNA, the CDR3 is TGCAGCGTCAGGACAGGGGGCTTTTACGAGCAGTACTTC. Amino acids: CSVRTGGFYEQYF. The chain couples TRBV29-1 to TRBJ2-7, with 11 nucleotides matching TRBD1. With V trimmed by 6 bases and J by 4 bases, 5 bases remained unmatched. Germline assignment: CDR1 SQVTM and CDR2 ANQGSEA. The CDR3 length is 13 residues.

This clonotype was counted once. CDR3 nucleotides: TGCGCCAGCAGCCAGGGACTACGCGCCGAGCAGTACTTC. This translates into CASSQGLRAEQYF. The rearrangement joins TRBV5-1 to TRBJ2-7; TRBD2 aligns across 7 bases. The J segment lost 6 bases and the V segment lost 4 bases, leaving 7 bases of the junction unmatched. Germline CDR1 reads SGHRS; CDR2 reads YFSETQ. This CDR3 has 13 residues.

V and J are TRBV6-2 or TRBV6-3 and TRBJ2-5; D remains unclear. The germline gives CDR1 MNHEY, CDR2 SVGEGT. There are 11 residues in the CDR3. V lost 7 bases to trimming and J lost 5 bases, with 8 bases between them. CDR3 sequence reads: CASTNGETQYF. CDR3 nucleotide sequence: TGTGCCAGCACCAACGGGGAGACCCAGTACTTC.

This clonotype was found many times. The chain carries TRBV12-5 and TRBJ2-1; D could derive from TRBD1 or TRBD2 (5 bases each). This CDR3 comprises 16 residues. Trimming left V 7 bases short and J 0 bases short, with 16 bases between. Germline CDR1 reads LGHNT; CDR2 reads FRNRAP. In DNA, the CDR3 is TGTGCTAGTGCCGCCGGTGGGACCTCCTCCTACAATGAGCAGTTCTTC. Translation: CASAAGGTSSYNEQFF.

This clonotype showed up just a few times. This chain joins TRBV14 and TRBJ2-5; D gene uncertain. Trimming stripped 2 bases from V and 0 bases from J, with 13 bases between. The CDR3 covers 16 residues. CDR1 is SGHDN and CDR2 is FVKESK in the germline V gene. CDR3 sequence: CASSQRRSSYQETQYF. The CDR3 nucleotides are TGTGCCAGCAGCCAAAGGAGATCCTCATACCAAGAGACCCAGTACTTC.

This chain connects TRBV6-7 to TRBJ2-6; TRBD1 might be the D (7 bases). TRBV6-7 is classed as an ORF, of uncertain function. V dropped 6 bases and J dropped 0 bases, with 18 bases sitting between them. The CDR3 has 18 amino acids. The CDR3 protein is CASREGGQASSGANVLTF. The CDR3 DNA reads TGTGCCAGCAGGGAGGGAGGACAGGCAAGCTCTGGGGCCAACGTCCTGACTTTC.

This clonotype was detected only a few times. The V gene is TRBV6-6, the J gene TRBJ2-3; 9 nucleotides match TRBD2. Germline CDR1 MNHNY, CDR2 SVGAGI (reference sequence). Trimming cost V 6 bases and J 0 bases; bases outside gene matches: 7. CDR3 length equals 16 residues. CDR3 coding DNA: TGTGCCAGCAGCCCCCATAGCGGGAGAAGCACAGATACGCAGTATTTT. This encodes CASSPHSGRSTDTQYF.

The chain employs TRBV7-9 and TRBJ2-3; 15 positions match TRBD2. Germline V gene lookup returns CDR1 SEHNR and CDR2 FQNEAQ (reference sequence). J gave up 5 bases and V 5 bases, and 2 bases lay outside the gene matches. This CDR3 spans 15 amino acids. Here the CDR3 DNA reads TGTGCCAGCAGCACGGGACTAGCGGGAGGAGATACGCAGTATTTT. As protein: CASSTGLAGGDTQYF.

The chain combines TRBV12-3 or TRBV12-4 with TRBJ2-7; the D gene is possibly TRBD2 (6 bases). V lost 2 bases, J lost 1 base, and 15 bases lay in between. This CDR3 comprises 16 residues. CDR3 sequence: CASSLNGGPYSYEQYF. CDR3 nucleotide sequence: TGTGCCAGCAGTTTAAACGGGGGACCTTATTCCTACGAGCAGTACTTC.

The chain employs TRBV3-1 and TRBJ2-1, with D perhaps TRBD2 (6 bases). CDR3 length equals 19 residues. Germline V gives CDR1 LGHDT, CDR2 YNNKEL (reference sequence). The ends were cut back, 1 base at V and 5 bases at J, with 24 bases in the middle. In nucleotides, the CDR3 is TGTGCCAGCAGCCAAGTCGGACGGCGGGACGGCCGCGCGAACAATGAGCAGTTCTTC. Amino acids: CASSQVGRRDGRANNEQFF.

This chain uses TRBV6-2 or TRBV6-3 with TRBJ1-1; TRBD1 is a possible D gene (6 bases). The germline V gene has CDR1 MNHEY and CDR2 SVGEGT. There are 13 residues in the CDR3. V gave up 7 bases and J gave up 7 bases, with 16 bases separating them. The CDR3 loop reads CASKVAGASEAFF. The CDR3 nucleotides are TGTGCCAGCAAGGTAGCGGGGGCAAGTGAAGCTTTCTTT.

The chain recombines TRBV18 with TRBJ2-5; no clear D gene. The germline V gene has CDR1 KGHSH and CDR2 LQKENI. The V end was cut by 2 bases, the J end by 5 bases, with 6 bases between. The length of the CDR3 is 12 residues. Here the CDR3 reads CASSPLCETQYF. For the CDR3, the DNA is TGTGCCAGCTCACCATTGTGTGAGACCCAGTACTTC.

The chain combines TRBV18 with TRBJ2-1, with a tentative D call TRBD2 (5 bases). The CDR3 has 15 amino acids. CDR1 and CDR2 (germline): KGHSH, LQKENI. The V end lost 0 bases, the J end lost 8 bases, and 14 bases lay between the germline ends. The DNA for the CDR3 is TGTGCCAGCTCACCACCTAACGGGATGGACGATGAGCAGTTCTTC. It translates to CASSPPNGMDDEQFF.

This clonotype came up many times. This sequence joins TRBV30 and TRBJ2-7; maybe TRBD2 (5 bases). Trimming removed 1 base at V and 0 bases at J, with 13 bases between. This CDR3 spans 15 amino acids. The V gene's germline CDR1 is GTSNPN and CDR2 SVGIG (reference sequence). CDR3 in DNA: TGTGCCTGGAGTGATCCGGGAAGGAGCTCCTACGAGCAGTACTTC. It specifies CAWSDPGRSSYEQYF.